The rows below give T cell receptor beta chains drawn from one sample of a study of blood T cell repertoires in COVID-19. Sequencing was performed with immunoSEQ multiplex PCR; in TCRdb, only in-frame clones are kept and a portion is missing. Here the sample spans 180,000 or so clones, 70% to 90% being singletons. The specimen was peripheral blood. The receptors stem from a woman of 80 years or more with acute or convalescent COVID-19. CDR3s include the opening cysteine and the closing phenylalanine or tryptophan. The D gene is left open where the match is weak. The listing skips clone size in some rows; elsewhere it reads once, few, many or a size class.

TRBJ1-1	TRBV29-1	-	-	CSVDVINTEAFF	TGCAGCGTTGATGTAATCAACACTGAAGCTTTCTTT
TRBJ2-3	TRBV5-6	TRBD2	-	CASFLGGGVSTDTQYF	TGTGCCAGCTTTCTCGGTGGGGGGGTTAGCACAGATACGCAGTATTTT
TRBJ2-7	TRBV5-1	TRBD2	-	CASSFVGLAYEQYF	TGCGCCAGCAGCTTTGTGGGACTAGCCTACGAGCAGTACTTC
TRBJ1-5	TRBV18	-	-	CASSPSGDSNQPQHF	TGTGCCAGCTCGCCCTCGGGGGATAGCAATCAGCCCCAGCATTTT
TRBJ2-3	TRBV2	TRBD1	-	CASSEEGRGGADTQYF	TGTGCCAGCAGTGAAGAGGGTAGAGGGGGCGCAGATACGCAGTATTTT
TRBJ1-5	TRBV6-5	TRBD1	-	CASMVGQGEDQPQHF	TGTGCCAGCATGGTGGGACAGGGGGAGGATCAGCCCCAGCATTTT
TRBJ2-7	TRBV20-1	-	-	CSASPGANYEQYF	TGCAGTGCCAGTCCAGGGGCCAACTACGAGCAGTACTTC
TRBJ2-7	TRBV4-1	TRBD2	-	CASSQRGGVSYEQYF	TGCGCCAGCAGCCAACGCGGGGGGGTCTCCTACGAGCAGTACTTC
TRBJ1-1	TRBV19	-	once	CASSREANTEAFF	TGTGCCAGTAGTAGAGAGGCGAACACTGAAGCTTTCTTT
TRBJ1-5	TRBV2	-	once	CASSEEGWGVNQPQHF	TGTGCCAGCAGTGAAGAAGGCTGGGGAGTCAATCAGCCCCAGCATTTT
TRBJ2-7	TRBV14	-	-	CASSQVGPRVYF	TGTGCCAGCAGCCAAGTTGGGCCTCGCGTGTACTTC
TRBJ2-2	TRBV7-2	-	-	CASSLWVARTNTGELFF	TGTGCCAGCAGCCTTTGGGTAGCGCGGACGAACACCGGGGAGCTGTTTTTT
TRBJ1-6	TRBV28	TRBD1	-	CASFSQGAVNSPLHF	TGTGCCAGCTTCTCTCAGGGGGCTGTAAATTCACCCCTCCACTTT
TRBJ2-7	TRBV19	TRBD2	once	CASSTPSAGRYEQYF	TGTGCCAGTAGTACCCCCTCAGCGGGGCGCTACGAGCAGTACTTC
TRBJ1-1	TRBV5-1	TRBD1	-	CASSPDRVTEAFF	TGCGCCAGCAGCCCGGACAGGGTGACTGAAGCTTTCTTT
TRBJ1-5	TRBV6-5	-	once	CASSLGEVSQPQHF	TGTGCCAGCAGCCTCGGAGAAGTAAGTCAGCCCCAGCATTTT
TRBJ1-2	TRBV25-1	-	once	CASSSSGRTYGYTF	TGTGCCAGCAGTTCTTCCGGGAGGACCTATGGCTACACCTTC
TRBJ1-1	TRBV19	TRBD1	-	CASTGTGKGNTEAFF	TGTGCCAGTACCGGGACAGGGAAGGGGAACACTGAAGCTTTCTTT
TRBJ2-1	TRBV7-9	TRBD2	-	CASSSRTSGRITDEQFF	TGTGCCAGCAGCTCGCGGACTAGCGGGAGGATTACGGATGAGCAGTTCTTC
TRBJ1-5	TRBV2	TRBD1	-	CASSRGQSNQPQHF	TGTGCCAGCAGCAGGGGACAGAGCAATCAGCCCCAGCATTTT
TRBJ2-1	TRBV7-2	TRBD2	-	CASSRGLAGGLQFF	TGTGCCAGCAGCCGCGGACTAGCGGGAGGCCTGCAGTTCTTC
TRBJ2-3	TRBV9	TRBD2	few	CASSVELAVIEADTQYF	TGTGCCAGCAGCGTAGAACTAGCGGTGATTGAGGCAGATACGCAGTATTTT
TRBJ1-5	TRBV2	TRBD1	-	CASRGQGGRPQHF	TGTGCCAGCAGGGGGCAGGGGGGAAGGCCCCAGCATTTT
TRBJ2-2	TRBV7-2	-	-	CASSLGQAGGELFF	TGTGCCAGCAGCTTAGGACAGGCAGGCGGGGAGCTGTTTTTT
TRBJ2-1	TRBV6-5	TRBD1	-	CASSPLGQDEQFF	TGTGCCAGCAGTCCGCTAGGACAGGATGAGCAGTTCTTC
TRBJ1-6	TRBV7-9	TRBD1	-	CASGLPGQGNSPLHF	TGTGCCAGCGGACTTCCGGGACAGGGAAACTCACCCCTCCACTTT
TRBJ2-1	TRBV10-3	TRBD2	-	CAISDGDYYNEQFF	TGTGCCATCAGTGACGGGGACTATTACAATGAGCAGTTCTTC
TRBJ2-1	TRBV7-3	TRBD2	-	CASSLAAGTSGNNEQFF	TGTGCCAGCAGCTTAGCTGCCGGGACTAGCGGAAACAATGAGCAGTTCTTC
TRBJ1-1	TRBV2	TRBD1	few	CASSAGTGIRDTEAFF	TGTGCCAGCAGTGCCGGGACAGGGATTCGTGACACTGAAGCTTTCTTT
TRBJ1-4	TRBV19	TRBD1	-	CASSVDRGRNEKLFF	TGTGCCAGTAGTGTAGACAGGGGCCGGAATGAAAAACTGTTTTTT
TRBJ2-7	TRBV6-5	TRBD2	-	CASSYSAGTSQQYF	TGTGCCAGCAGTTACTCCGCCGGGACTAGCCAGCAGTACTTC
TRBJ2-7	TRBV3-1/TRBV3-2	-	-	CASSQDRGQYF	TGTGCCAGCAGCCAAGACAGGGGGCAGTACTTC
TRBJ1-5	TRBV30	TRBD1	-	CAWSVRRGLQPQHF	TGTGCCTGGAGTGTACGTAGGGGGCTTCAGCCCCAGCATTTT
TRBJ1-2	TRBV6-4	-	-	CASSAWGGLSSGYTF	TGTGCCAGCAGTGCCTGGGGGGGTCTCAGTTCTGGCTACACCTTC
TRBJ2-1	TRBV7-6	TRBD2	-	CASSVTSGSDEQFF	TGTGCCAGCAGCGTGACTAGCGGGAGCGATGAGCAGTTCTTC
TRBJ1-3	TRBV5-4	-	-	CASSTKGAGNTIYF	TGTGCCAGCAGCACTAAGGGGGCTGGAAACACCATATATTTT
TRBJ2-2	TRBV19	TRBD2	-	CASSISAGGPGIGELFF	TGTGCCAGTAGTATCTCAGCGGGGGGGCCGGGAATCGGGGAGCTGTTTTTT
TRBJ2-3	TRBV10-3	-	-	CAISEIGGESTDTQYF	TGTGCCATCAGTGAAATTGGCGGGGAGTCCACAGATACGCAGTATTTT
TRBJ1-2	TRBV27	TRBD1	-	CASSLLGTGRDGYTF	TGTGCCAGCAGTTTACTCGGGACAGGGAGGGATGGCTACACCTTC
TRBJ1-4	TRBV20-1	-	-	CSASSRLAGEKLFF	TGCAGTGCTAGTTCCCGCCTTGCCGGTGAAAAACTGTTTTTT
TRBJ1-2	TRBV5-4	-	few	CASSLDSFYGYTF	TGTGCCAGCAGTCTGGACAGCTTCTATGGCTACACCTTC
TRBJ2-1	TRBV19	-	few	CASSMVSRINNEQFF	TGTGCCAGTAGTATGGTGAGCAGGATCAACAATGAGCAGTTCTTC
TRBJ2-7	TRBV5-4	TRBD2	few	CASSPGLASSYEQYF	TGTGCCAGCAGCCCGGGACTAGCGAGCTCCTACGAGCAGTACTTC
TRBJ2-1	TRBV11-3	TRBD2	-	CASSSGLAAYNEQFF	TGTGCCAGCAGCTCGGGACTAGCGGCGTACAATGAGCAGTTCTTC
TRBJ1-1	TRBV6-2/TRBV6-3	-	-	CASSYSGRDTEAFF	TGTGCCAGCAGTTACTCAGGGAGGGACACTGAAGCTTTCTTT
TRBJ2-5	TRBV14	-	-	CASSQDPSRYQETQYF	TGTGCCAGCAGCCAAGACCCCTCGCGGTACCAAGAGACCCAGTACTTC
TRBJ2-2	TRBV5-4	-	-	CASTPGLDTGELFF	TGTGCCAGCACCCCGGGTCTGGATACCGGGGAGCTGTTTTTT
TRBJ1-6	TRBV5-6	-	once	CASSLEGRTANSPLHF	TGTGCCAGCAGCCTCGAAGGAAGGACAGCTAATTCACCCCTCCACTTT
TRBJ1-1	TRBV6-1	-	once	CASSEHREGTEAFF	TGTGCCAGCAGTGAACACAGGGAGGGGACTGAAGCTTTCTTT
TRBJ1-2	TRBV6-5	-	-	CASRSLRQGGGYTF	TGTGCCAGCAGATCCTTGAGGCAGGGAGGTGGCTACACCTTC
TRBJ2-3	TRBV19	TRBD2	-	CATTSPEAGPSSAQYF	TGTGCCACCACCTCACCGGAAGCGGGGCCCTCAAGCGCGCAGTATTTT
TRBJ2-3	TRBV9	-	-	CASNRAQGDTQYF	TGTGCCAGCAACAGGGCTCAGGGGGATACGCAGTATTTT
TRBJ2-1	TRBV19	TRBD2	few	CASSRPGTSGYNEQFF	TGTGCCAGTAGCCGGCCCGGGACTAGCGGTTACAATGAGCAGTTCTTC
TRBJ1-1	TRBV7-9	-	-	CASTIDRGARATEAFF	TGTGCCAGCACCATAGATCGGGGGGCGCGGGCCACTGAAGCTTTCTTT
TRBJ2-3	TRBV20-1	TRBD2	-	CSASGLAGGLTDTQYF	TGCAGTGCTAGTGGGCTAGCGGGGGGGCTCACAGATACGCAGTATTTT
TRBJ2-3	TRBV10-1	TRBD2	-	CASSRGGSTDTQYF	TGCGCCAGCAGTCGGGGGGGGAGCACAGATACGCAGTATTTT